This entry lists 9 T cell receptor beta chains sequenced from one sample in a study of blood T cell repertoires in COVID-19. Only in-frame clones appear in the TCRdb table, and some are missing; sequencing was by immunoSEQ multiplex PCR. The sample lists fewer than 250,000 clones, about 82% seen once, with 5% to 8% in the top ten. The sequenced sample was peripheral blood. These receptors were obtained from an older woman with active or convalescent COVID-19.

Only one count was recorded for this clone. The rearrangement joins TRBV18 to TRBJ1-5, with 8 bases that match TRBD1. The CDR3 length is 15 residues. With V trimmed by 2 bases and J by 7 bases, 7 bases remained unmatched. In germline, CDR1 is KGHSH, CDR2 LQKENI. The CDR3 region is CASSPNRGAEQPQHF. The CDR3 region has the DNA TGTGCCAGCTCACCAAACAGGGGGGCGGAACAGCCCCAGCATTTT.

The CDR3 nucleotides read TGTGCCAGTAGGACAGGGTCTGAAGCTTTCTTT. This codes for CASRTGSEAFF. V gene TRBV19 combines with J gene TRBJ1-1, with 7 bases aligning to TRBD1. J lost 6 bases, V lost 6 bases, and 1 base had no gene match. The length of the CDR3 is 11 residues. Germline loops: CDR1 LNHDA, CDR2 SQIVND (reference sequence).

CDR3 DNA: TGCAGCGTTGCCGCTAGCGGGAACACCGGGGAGCTGTTTTTT. This sequence encodes CSVAASGNTGELFF. The V call is TRBV29-1, the J call TRBJ2-2, with TRBD2 identical over 7 bases. The CDR3 runs 14 residues. V trimming: 4 bases; J trimming: 1 base; junction bases outside the gene matches: 3. Germline V lookup: CDR1 SQVTM, CDR2 ANQGSEA.

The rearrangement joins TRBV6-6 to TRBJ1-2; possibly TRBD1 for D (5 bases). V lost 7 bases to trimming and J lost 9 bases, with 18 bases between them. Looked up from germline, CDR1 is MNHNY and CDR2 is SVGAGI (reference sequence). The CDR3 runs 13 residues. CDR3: CASTPGVPASYTF. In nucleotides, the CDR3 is TGTGCCAGCACCCCGGGGGTCCCGGCGAGCTACACCTTC.

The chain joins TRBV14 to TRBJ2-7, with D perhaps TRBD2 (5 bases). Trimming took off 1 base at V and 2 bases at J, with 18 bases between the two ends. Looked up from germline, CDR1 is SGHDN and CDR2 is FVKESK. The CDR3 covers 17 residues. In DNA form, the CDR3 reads TGTGCCAGCAGCCAAGCCGAGGGCCGCATTACCGCCTACGAGCAGTACGTC. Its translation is CASSQAEGRITAYEQYV.

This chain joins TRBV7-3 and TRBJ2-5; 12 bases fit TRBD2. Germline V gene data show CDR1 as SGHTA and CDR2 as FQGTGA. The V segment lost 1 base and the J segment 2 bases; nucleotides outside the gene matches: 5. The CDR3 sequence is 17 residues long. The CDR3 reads CASSLNRLAGEQETQYF. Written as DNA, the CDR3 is TGTGCCAGCAGCTTAAATCGACTAGCGGGAGAACAAGAGACCCAGTACTTC.

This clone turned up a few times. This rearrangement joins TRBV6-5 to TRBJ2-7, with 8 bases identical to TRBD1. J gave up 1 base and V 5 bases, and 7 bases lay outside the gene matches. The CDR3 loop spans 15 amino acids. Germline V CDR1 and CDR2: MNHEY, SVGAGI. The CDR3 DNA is TGTGCCAGCAGTACGCCTGACAGGGGATCCTACGAGCAGTACGTC. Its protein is CASSTPDRGSYEQYV.

The CDR3 reads CASSSGQGLGYTF. As DNA, the CDR3 is TGTGCCAGCAGCTCGGGACAGGGTCTTGGCTACACCTTC. The chain combines TRBV7-9 with TRBJ1-2; 9 bases fit TRBD1. The V gene end was trimmed by 4 bases and the J gene end by 7 bases; junction bases not matched to a gene: 4. Germline V lookup: CDR1 SEHNR, CDR2 FQNEAQ (reference sequence). This CDR3 is built from 13 residues. The entire variable domain, with the rest obtained from reference TRBV7-9 and TRBJ1-2, is as follows: DTGVSQNPRHKITKRGQNVTFRCDPISEHNRLYWYRQTLGQGPEFLTYFQNEAQLEKSRLLSDRFSAERPKGSFSTLEIQRTEQGDSAMYLCASSSGQGLGYTFGSGTRLTVV.

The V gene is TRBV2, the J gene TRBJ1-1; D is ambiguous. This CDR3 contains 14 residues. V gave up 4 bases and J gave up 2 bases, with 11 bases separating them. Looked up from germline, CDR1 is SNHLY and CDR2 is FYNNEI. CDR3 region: CASSVDLHNTEAFF. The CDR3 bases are TGTGCCAGCAGTGTTGACTTACATAACACTGAAGCTTTCTTT. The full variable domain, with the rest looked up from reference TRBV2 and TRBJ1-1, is EPEVTQTPSHQVTQMGQEVILRCVPISNHLYFYWYRQILGQKVEFLVSFYNNEISEKSEIFDDQFSVERPDGSNFTLKIRSTKLEDSAMYFCASSVDLHNTEAFFGQGTRLTVV.